This T cell receptor (beta chain) was recorded in a study of T cell repertoires in cytomegalovirus infection. Study overall: The public TCR beta signatures pointed to both CMV infection and matching HLA type. Findings and caveats of the study: Public TCR beta family frequency separated CMV-and-HLA carriers, including in an independent cohort. The ex vivo response was dominated by HLA-C-restricted CMV-specific TCR beta clonotypes.

In TCRdb, the reads were re-called with MiXCR into one record per CDR3 protein. The repertoire consists of approximately 400,000 distinct CDR3 sequences, with about a third occurring once and the leading ten covering roughly 13%. As concerns this clonotype: Its antigen remains unidentified.

This CDR3 has 17 amino acids. Germline V gene sequence: CDR1 MDHEN, CDR2 SYDVKM. V lost 4 bases, J lost 2 bases, and 19 bases lay in between. The chain uses TRBV28 and TRBJ2-3, with D tentatively TRBD1 (6 bases). The TCR sequence derives from a human donor in good health (CMV status not recorded). Some clones in this sample may be carry-over from other donors' samples. The specimen was PBMCs. CDR3 residues: CASSSLTGSEDTDTQYF. CDR3 DNA sequence: TGTGCCAGCAGTTCACTGACAGGATCGGAGGACACAGATACGCAGTATTTT.